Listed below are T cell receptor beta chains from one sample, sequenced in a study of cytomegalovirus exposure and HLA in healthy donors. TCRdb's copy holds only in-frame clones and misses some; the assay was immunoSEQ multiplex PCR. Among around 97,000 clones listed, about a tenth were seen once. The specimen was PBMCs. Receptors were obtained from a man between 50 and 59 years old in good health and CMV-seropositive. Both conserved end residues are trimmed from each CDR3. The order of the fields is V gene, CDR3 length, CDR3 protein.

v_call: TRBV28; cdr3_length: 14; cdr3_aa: ASNVRGPGGNSPLH
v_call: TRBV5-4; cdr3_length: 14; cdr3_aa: ASRHAVSGETGELF
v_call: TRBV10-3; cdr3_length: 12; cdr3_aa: ATWGTSGTDTQY
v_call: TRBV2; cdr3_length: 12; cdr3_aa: ASSASWSTDTQY
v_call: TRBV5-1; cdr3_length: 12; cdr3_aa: ASSRAGNYNEQF
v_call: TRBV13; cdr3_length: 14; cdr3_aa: ASSNSGTSPYNEQF
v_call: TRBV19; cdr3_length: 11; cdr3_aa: ASSTQDTYEQY
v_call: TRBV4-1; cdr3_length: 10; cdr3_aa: ASIGDPYEQY
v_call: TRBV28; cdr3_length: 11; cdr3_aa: ASREGLSYEQY
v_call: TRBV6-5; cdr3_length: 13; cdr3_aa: ASSYLTGGPYEQY
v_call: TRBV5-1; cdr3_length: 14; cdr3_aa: ASSWGLAGANAEQY
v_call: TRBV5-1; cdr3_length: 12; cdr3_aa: ASSSQGNTGELF
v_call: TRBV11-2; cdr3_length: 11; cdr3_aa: ASSLVWGDRAY
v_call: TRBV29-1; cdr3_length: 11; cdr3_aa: SGVVAGTYEQY
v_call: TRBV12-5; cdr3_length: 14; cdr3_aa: ASGLVRDRLSGEQY
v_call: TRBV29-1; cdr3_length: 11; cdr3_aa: SAAGDSTDTQY
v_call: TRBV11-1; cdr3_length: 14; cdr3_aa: ASSLVVAGATDTQY
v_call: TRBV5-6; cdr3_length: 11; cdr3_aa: ASRVNSNTEAF
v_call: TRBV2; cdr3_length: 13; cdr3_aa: ASSETSGRANEQF
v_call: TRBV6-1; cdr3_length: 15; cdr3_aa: ASSEFGTGYSNQPQH
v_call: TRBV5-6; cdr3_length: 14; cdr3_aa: ASSPRSSVWNYGYT
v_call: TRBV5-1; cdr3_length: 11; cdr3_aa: ASSLRVDGELF
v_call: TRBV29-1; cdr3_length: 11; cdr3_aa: SVVRTLGEKLF
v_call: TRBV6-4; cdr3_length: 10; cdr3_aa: SLRGTMNSGF
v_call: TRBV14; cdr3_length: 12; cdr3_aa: ASSQTGMDTEAF
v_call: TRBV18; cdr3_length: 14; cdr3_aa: ASSPQGALGNSPLH
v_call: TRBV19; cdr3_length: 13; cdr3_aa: ASSIGQGLNTEAF
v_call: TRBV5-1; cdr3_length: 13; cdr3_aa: ASSASEDPAGELF
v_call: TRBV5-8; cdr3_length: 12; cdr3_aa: ASSPPSRGTEAF
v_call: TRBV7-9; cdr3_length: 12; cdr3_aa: ASSLGGSYNEQF
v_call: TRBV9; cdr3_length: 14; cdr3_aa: ASSVAPGAIGAPYT
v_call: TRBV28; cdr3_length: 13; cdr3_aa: ASSSGTGNVQPQH
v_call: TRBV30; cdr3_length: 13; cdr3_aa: AWSVGTGGGETQY
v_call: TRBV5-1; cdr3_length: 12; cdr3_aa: ASSLRQDNTEAF
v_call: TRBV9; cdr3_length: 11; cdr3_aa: ASSVTSVGEQY
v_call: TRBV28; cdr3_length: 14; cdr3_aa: ASSTPSGRGTDTQY
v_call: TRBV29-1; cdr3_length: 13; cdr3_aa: SVAPHGGRADTQY
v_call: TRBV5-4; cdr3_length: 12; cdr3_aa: ASSPGTYADEQF
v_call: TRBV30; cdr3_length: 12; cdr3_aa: AWEGTGKGLEQY
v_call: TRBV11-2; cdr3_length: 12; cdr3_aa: ASSLDMKSYEQY
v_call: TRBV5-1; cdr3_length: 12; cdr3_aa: ASSLQGPNEKLF
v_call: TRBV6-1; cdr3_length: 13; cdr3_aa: ASTVSGATNTEAF
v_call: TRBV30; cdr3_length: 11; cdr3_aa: AWSGQGGSPLH
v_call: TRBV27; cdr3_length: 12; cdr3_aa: ASSFNSFPYEQY
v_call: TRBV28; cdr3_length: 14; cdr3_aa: ASSTTGFPRNQPQH
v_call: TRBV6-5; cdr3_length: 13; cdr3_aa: ASSRGAIWNSPLH